This is a list of T cell receptor beta chains from one sample in a study of T cells in Graves' hyperthyroidism and ophthalmopathy. Using its own MiXCR run on the multiplex PCR reads, TCRdb lists one record per CDR3 protein. The sample shows some 560,000 distinct CDR3 sequences, 15% to 17% of them seen only once. Sequenced sample: blood. The receptors were sampled from a woman younger than 45 with Graves' hyperthyroidism. Both conserved end residues are part of each CDR3. The D gene is left open where the match is weak. The listing skips clone size in some rows; elsewhere it reads once, few, many or a size class.

>TRBD2|TRBV27|TRBJ2-3|15|-
TGTGCCAGCAGTCGATTTAGCGGGAGAGGAGATACGCAGTATTTT
CASSRFSGRGDTQYF
>TRBD1|TRBV6-1|TRBJ2-1|17|once
TGTGCCAGCAGTGAAGCGCTTCCTTGGCAGGGGGCCGATGAGCAGTTCTTC
CASSEALPWQGADEQFF
>TRBD2|TRBV20-1|TRBJ2-1|19|-
TGCAGTGCCCCGTCTCCTTTTCTTAAAGCGGGAGGATCCTACAATGAGCAGTTCTTC
CSAPSPFLKAGGSYNEQFF
>-|TRBV7-9|TRBJ1-1|13|many
TGTGCCAGCAGCCCTCTTGGCGGAATTGAAGCTTTCTTT
CASSPLGGIEAFF
>-|TRBV29-1|TRBJ1-4|12|few
TGCAGCGTTGGCGGACCTAATGAAAAACTGTTTTTT
CSVGGPNEKLFF
>-|TRBV12-3/TRBV12-4|TRBJ1-4|18|-
TGTGCCAGCAGTTTGTTCGGGGTTCGGATTCCCCTCAATGAAAAACTGTTTTTT
CASSLFGVRIPLNEKLFF
>TRBD1|TRBV9|TRBJ1-2|16|few
TGTGCCAGCAGCATGACGACAGGGGGAATAAACTATGGCTACACCTTC
CASSMTTGGINYGYTF
>TRBD1|TRBV27|TRBJ1-4|15|-
TGTGCCAGCAGTCCAAACAGGGGTCTCCTGGAAAAACTGTTTTTT
CASSPNRGLLEKLFF
>TRBD2|TRBV7-3|TRBJ2-3|16|-
TGTGCCAGCAGCCCCAGCGGAGGGAGGGGCACAGATACGCAGTATTTT
CASSPSGGRGTDTQYF
>TRBD1|TRBV28|TRBJ1-1|13|many
TGTGCCAGCAGCCCGCCCACAGGGGGCAAAGCTTTCTTT
CASSPPTGGKAFF
>-|TRBV4-3|TRBJ2-1|17|-
TGCGCCAGCAGCCAAGATCAGCGGACCATCCCTATCAATGAGCAGTTCTTC
CASSQDQRTIPINEQFF
>-|TRBV5-6|TRBJ2-1|16|many
TGTGCCAGCAGCCCGGGATGGGGAAGCTCCTACAATGAGCAGTTCTTC
CASSPGWGSSYNEQFF
>-|TRBV4-3|TRBJ2-1|17|-
TGCGCCAGCAGCCCAAAGACCCAGAAGGGCTCCTACAATGAGCAGTTCTTC
CASSPKTQKGSYNEQFF
>-|TRBV29-1|TRBJ1-3|13|many
TGCAGCGTGTATCAGGGCTCTGGAAACACCATATATTTT
CSVYQGSGNTIYF
>TRBD2|TRBV28|TRBJ2-2|14|-
TGTGCCAGCATCGGGGGAGGGGAAACCGGGGAGCTGTTTTTT
CASIGGGETGELFF
>TRBD2|TRBV6-1|TRBJ2-7|15|-
TGTGCCAGCAGTGCCTATAGCGGGCCCTCCTACGAGCAGTACTTC
CASSAYSGPSYEQYF
>TRBD1|TRBV7-2|TRBJ1-2|16|few
TGTGCCAGCAGTTCACGACAGGGGGCCTTATACTATGGCTACACCTTC
CASSSRQGALYYGYTF
>-|TRBV2|TRBJ2-2|13|many
TGTGCCAGCAGTGTCGAGGGCGGCGGGGAGCTGTTTTTT
CASSVEGGGELFF
>-|TRBV4-2|TRBJ2-7|13|-
TGTGCCAGCAGCCAAGATCCCCCTTCCGAGCAGTACTTC
CASSQDPPSEQYF
>TRBD1|TRBV7-2|TRBJ2-7|15|many
TGTGCCAGCAGCTACCCGACAGGGGGAGGATACGAGCAGTACTTC
CASSYPTGGGYEQYF
>-|TRBV12-3/TRBV12-4|TRBJ2-2|15|-
TGTGCCAGCAGTTTTTGGCAGGGATACACCGGGGAGCTGTTTTTT
CASSFWQGYTGELFF
>-|TRBV7-8|TRBJ2-1|14|many
TGTGCCAGCAGCTCGCCCCGCTCCTACAATGAGCAGTTCTTC
CASSSPRSYNEQFF
>-|TRBV11-3|TRBJ2-3|13|many
TGTGCCAGCAGCTTAGACACATTAAATACGCAGTATTTT
CASSLDTLNTQYF
>-|TRBV14|TRBJ2-1|15|many
TGTGCCAGCAGCCCAGTGAGGAGCTCCTACAATGAGCAGTTCTTC
CASSPVRSSYNEQFF
>-|TRBV20-1|TRBJ2-7|14|few
TGCAGTGCTAGAGAGGGTTCCGCATCCGACGAGCAGTACTTC
CSAREGSASDEQYF
>-|TRBV4-1|TRBJ2-7|14|-
TGCGCCAGCAGCCACTCTTGGAGTCCCAGCGAGCAGTACTTC
CASSHSWSPSEQYF
>TRBD2|TRBV18|TRBJ2-1|13|few
TGTGCCAGCTCCACTAGCGGGAGGAATGAGCAGTTCTTC
CASSTSGRNEQFF
>-|TRBV14|TRBJ1-6|13|-
TGTGCCAGCAGCCAAGAGGGTTCTTCACCCCTCCACTTT
CASSQEGSSPLHF
>-|TRBV7-2|TRBJ1-2|13|-
TGTGCCAGCAGCCTAGGGGGGGTTGGAGGCTACACCTTC
CASSLGGVGGYTF